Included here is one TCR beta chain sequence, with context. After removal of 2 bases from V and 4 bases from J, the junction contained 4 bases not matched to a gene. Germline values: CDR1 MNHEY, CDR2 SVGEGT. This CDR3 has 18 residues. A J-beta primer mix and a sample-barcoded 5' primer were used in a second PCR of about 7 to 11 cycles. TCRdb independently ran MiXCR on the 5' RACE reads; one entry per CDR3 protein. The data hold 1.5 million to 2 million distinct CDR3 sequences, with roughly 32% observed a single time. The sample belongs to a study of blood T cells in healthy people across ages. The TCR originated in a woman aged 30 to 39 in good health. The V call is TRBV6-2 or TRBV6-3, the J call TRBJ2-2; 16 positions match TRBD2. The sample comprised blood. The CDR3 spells CASSYLGLAGGITGELFF. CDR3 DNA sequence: TGTGCCAGCAGTTACCTGGGACTAGCGGGAGGGATCACCGGGGAGCTGTTTTTT.